This T cell receptor beta chain comes out of a study of blood T cells in healthy people across ages. Study-wide findings and caveats: The unsorted PBMCs prevented any conclusive comparison of naive versus antigen-experienced cells.

The table lists this clonotype with a few counts. What it recognizes is unknown. A second PCR of roughly 7 to 11 cycles used a sample-barcoded 5' primer and a J-beta primer mix. TCRdb independently ran MiXCR on the 5' RACE reads; one entry per CDR3 protein. Of around 710,000 distinct CDR3 sequences in the sample, 40% to 45% were seen once. The sequence derives from a woman aged 55-75 years in good health. Material for sequencing was blood.

DNA of the CDR3: TGTGCCAGCAGTTCCCTCGGCGGGACGCAATACAATGAGCAGTTCTTC. It is translated as CASSSLGGTQYNEQFF. The chain uses TRBV28 and TRBJ2-1; maybe TRBD2 (6 bases). Trimming took 4 bases from V and 4 from J, leaving 17 bases between them. The CDR3 has 16 residues. The germline gives CDR1 MDHEN, CDR2 SYDVKM.